The 30 T cell receptor beta chains below all came from one sample that was sequenced in a study of cytomegalovirus exposure and HLA in healthy donors. The primer mix had 60 Vbeta and 13 Jbeta primers. Only in-frame clones appear in the TCRdb table, and some are missing; sequencing was by immunoSEQ multiplex PCR. The sample consists of over 150,000 clones, roughly three quarters of them appearing once. Sequenced sample: PBMCs. These receptors came from a man in his 60s in good health and CMV-seronegative.

The chain couples TRBV11-1 to TRBJ2-2; D is possibly TRBD2 (5 bases). This CDR3 region has 16 residues. Germline-derived CDR1 and CDR2 are SGHAT and FQDESV (reference sequence). With 5 bases removed from V and 2 bases from J, the gap between germline ends came to 15 bases. The CDR3 sequence: CASSPRGNRNTGELFF. Written as DNA, the CDR3 is TGTGCCAGCAGCCCCCGGGGAAATCGTAACACCGGGGAGCTGTTTTTT.

The chain employs TRBV6-5 and TRBJ1-4; D is ambiguous. The CDR3 is made up of 15 amino acids. Trimming took 2 bases from V and 8 from J, leaving 15 bases between them. The germline V gene encodes CDR1 MNHEY and CDR2 SVGAGI. CDR3 in DNA: TGTGCCAGCAGTTACCTGTCGGTGTATGCGGAAAAACTGTTTTTT. Translation gives CASSYLSVYAEKLFF.

This clone has a single count. This chain links TRBV5-6 with TRBJ2-1; TRBD2 is a possible D gene (6 bases). V dropped 0 bases and J dropped 11 bases, with 15 bases sitting between them. Germline V gene data show CDR1 as SGHDT and CDR2 as YYEEEE. The CDR3 totals 14 residues. The chain's CDR3 is CASSLGIGGAKQFF. CDR3 nucleotides: TGTGCCAGCAGCTTGGGTATCGGCGGGGCCAAGCAGTTCTTC.

This clone was picked up a small number of times. The sample contains more than one DNA sequence encoding this CDR3. The genes are TRBV7-2 and TRBJ2-7; D is undetermined. The CDR3 has 13 amino acids. Trimming shortened V by 1 base and J by 2 bases, and 6 bases separated the two germline ends. Germline assignment: CDR1 SGHTA and CDR2 FQGNSA. CDR3 region: CASSLVGAYEQYF. CDR3 bases: TGTGCCAGCAGCTTAGTAGGAGCCTACGAGCAGTACTTC.

The CDR3 DNA sequence: TGTGCCAGCAGTTCCATACTTTACGCCTACGAGCAGTACTTC. Protein product: CASSSILYAYEQYF. This chain uses TRBV6-5 with TRBJ2-7; D not certain. Germline assignment: CDR1 MNHEY and CDR2 SVGAGI. V lost 4 bases and J lost 2, with 12 bases in between. This CDR3 has 14 residues.

The rearrangement links TRBV19 to TRBJ2-5; D is possibly TRBD2 (6 bases). The V end lost 4 bases, the J end lost 0 bases, and 6 bases lay between the germline ends. There are 13 residues in the CDR3. CDR1 and CDR2 from the germline V gene are LNHDA and SQIVND (reference sequence). This CDR3 is CASSSGDQETQYF. CDR3 nucleotides: TGTGCCAGTAGTAGCGGGGACCAAGAGACCCAGTACTTC.

The V call is TRBV21-1, the J call TRBJ2-5; the D call of TRBD2 is as the table states it, not checked on the DNA. TRBV21-1 is shown as a pseudogene. The CDR3 is 18 residues long. The CDR3 sequence is CASSKDASNNLRQETQYF. CDR3 sequence (DNA): TGTGCCAGCAGCAAAGACGCTAGTAATAATCTCAGACAAGAGACCCAGTACTTC.

The V call is TRBV4-1, the J call TRBJ2-4; TRBD2 might be the D (6 bases). Germline CDR1 and CDR2: MGHRA and YSYEKL. The CDR3 has 18 amino acids. The ends were cut back, 0 bases at V and 0 bases at J, with 15 bases in the middle. CDR3 DNA: TGCGCCAGCAGCCAAGATTTAAGCGGGTTCGGAGCCAAAAACATTCAGTACTTC. It encodes CASSQDLSGFGAKNIQYF.

This chain connects TRBV27 to TRBJ2-7; 9 nucleotides match TRBD1. Germline CDR1 and CDR2: MNHEY and SMNVEV (reference sequence). The ends lost 5 bases at V and 7 bases at J; junction bases unmatched: 12. The CDR3 covers 15 residues. CDR3 amino acids: CASSRPTGGLGEQYF. The CDR3 nucleotides are TGTGCCAGCAGTCGCCCGACAGGGGGTCTTGGAGAGCAGTACTTC.

This clone has just one count. The rearrangement links TRBV7-2 to TRBJ1-5; D is ambiguous. This CDR3 region has 14 residues. V was clipped by 5 bases and J by 7 bases, with 15 bases between them. From germline, CDR1 is SGHTA and CDR2 FQGNSA. The DNA of the CDR3 is TGTGCCAGCAGCGGGTTCGGGAGGGAACAGCCCCAGCATTTT. Translating gives CASSGFGREQPQHF.

This sequence joins TRBV15 and TRBJ1-3; D not resolved. Germline-derived CDR1 and CDR2 are LNHNV and YYDKDF (reference sequence). V was trimmed by 5 bases and J by 4 bases, leaving 9 bases between them. The CDR3 runs to 13 residues. Here the CDR3 reads CATSAARGNTIYF. In DNA form, the CDR3 reads TGTGCCACCAGCGCGGCACGGGGAAACACCATATATTTT.

This clone has just one count. The chain joins TRBV4-1 to TRBJ2-3; 9 bases line up with TRBD2. The V gene's germline CDR1 is MGHRA and CDR2 YSYEKL. V lost 8 bases, J lost 2 bases, and 11 bases stayed unmatched. The CDR3 length is 16 residues. The CDR3 loop reads CASGGKRGASTDTQYF. CDR3 nucleotides: TGCGCCAGCGGAGGAAAGCGGGGGGCGTCCACAGATACGCAGTATTTT.

V and J are TRBV11-2 and TRBJ2-2; D may be TRBD1 (5 bases). Per germline, CDR1 SGHAT and CDR2 FQNNGV. Trimming took 1 base from V and 4 from J, leaving 7 bases between them. This CDR3 region has 14 residues. The DNA for the CDR3 is TGTGCCAGCAGCTTAGGGACAATCACCGGGGAGCTGTTTTTT. Translating it yields CASSLGTITGELFF. Full variable domain (remainder filled in from reference TRBV11-2 and TRBJ2-2): EAGVAQSPRYKIIEKRQSVAFWCNPISGHATLYWYQQILGQGPKLLIQFQNNGVVDDSQLPKDRFSAERLKGVDSTLKIQPAKLEDSAVYLCASSLGTITGELFFGEGSRLTVL.

The chain combines TRBV25-1 with TRBJ1-2; 9 bases are a match to TRBD1. The CDR3 runs 14 residues. Germline trimming cut 8 bases from V and 4 bases from J; bases unmatched to any gene: 8. Germline V gives CDR1 MGHDK, CDR2 SYGVNS. CDR3 DNA: TGTGCCAGCGGGACAGGGCTCTCTCCCTATGGCTACACCTTC. Translating it yields CASGTGLSPYGYTF.

This clone has more than one count but fewer than ten. This rearrangement joins TRBV29-1 to TRBJ2-5, with 8 positions matching TRBD2. The CDR3 runs 13 residues. Germline-derived CDR1 and CDR2 are SQVTM and ANQGSEA. The junction had 8 bases not matched to a gene; V was cut back by 6 bases and J by 5 bases. The CDR3 region is CSVRGGTSETQYF. CDR3 DNA: TGCAGCGTCCGTGGGGGGACTAGTGAGACCCAGTACTTC.

The chain joins TRBV10-3 to TRBJ1-1; D is perhaps TRBD1 (5 bases). Germline CDR1 and CDR2: ENHRY and SYGVKD. There are 14 residues in the CDR3. V was pared by 5 bases and J by 1 base, with 11 bases between. The CDR3 here is CAISNIQANTEAFF. The CDR3 nucleotides are TGTGCCATCAGTAACATACAGGCGAACACTGAAGCTTTCTTT.

V is TRBV5-1 and J is TRBJ2-5; 7 bases agree with TRBD2. The CDR3 runs 15 residues. Germline-derived CDR1 and CDR2 are SGHRS and YFSETQ. V dropped 0 bases and J dropped 5; count of bases not matched to a gene: 7. The CDR3, as DNA: TGCGCCAGCAGCTTGGCCGAAGGGGAGGGGGAGACCCAGTACTTC. This gives the protein CASSLAEGEGETQYF. The full variable domain, its missing parts supplied by reference TRBV5-1 and TRBJ2-5, is KAGVTQTPRYLIKTRGQQVTLSCSPISGHRSVSWYQQTPGQGLQFLFEYFSETQRNKGNFPGRFSGRQFSNSRSEMNVSTLELGDSALYLCASSLAEGEGETQYFGPGTRLLVL.

V is TRBV6-6 and J is TRBJ2-1; TRBD2 aligns across 11 bases. Germline V lookup: CDR1 MNHNY, CDR2 SVGAGI (reference sequence). The ends lost 4 bases at V and 5 bases at J; junction bases unmatched: 7. The CDR3 runs 16 residues. The CDR3 is CASSSRLAGRDNEQFF. Here the CDR3 DNA reads TGTGCCAGCAGTTCCAGACTAGCGGGAAGGGACAATGAGCAGTTCTTC.

The chain uses TRBV19 and TRBJ2-7; 12 nucleotides match TRBD1. Germline CDR1 is LNHDA and CDR2 is SQIVND (reference sequence). This CDR3 comprises 16 residues. V shed 3 bases and J 3 bases; nucleotides not matched to a gene: 6. The chain's CDR3 is CASSIKGTGGNYEQYF. CDR3 sequence (DNA): TGTGCCAGTAGTATTAAAGGGACAGGGGGCAACTACGAGCAGTACTTC.

The chain joins TRBV7-2 to TRBJ1-6, with 7 bases matching TRBD1. The germline CDR1 and CDR2 sequences are SGHTA and FQGNSA. Losses at the gene ends were 4 bases for V and 7 bases for J; bases not matched to a gene: 7. CDR3 size: 15 residues. Written as DNA, the CDR3 is TGTGCCAGCAGCTCAGGGACAGTCCTGAATTCACCCCTCCACTTT. It yields the protein CASSSGTVLNSPLHF.

The chain carries TRBV7-2 and TRBJ2-5; 7 nucleotides align to TRBD1. The CDR3 has 15 amino acids. Germline assignment: CDR1 SGHTA and CDR2 FQGNSA. The trim removed 4 bases at V and 1 base at J, leaving 6 bases unmatched. The CDR3 loop reads CASSSVGQSQETQYF. The DNA of the CDR3 is TGTGCCAGCAGCTCAGTGGGACAGTCCCAAGAGACCCAGTACTTC.

The chain couples TRBV7-2 to TRBJ2-7, with TRBD1 matching over 7 bases. This CDR3 comprises 15 residues. The V gene's germline CDR1 is SGHTA and CDR2 FQGNSA. J gave up 3 bases and V 1 base, and 6 bases lay outside the gene matches. CDR3 nucleotides: TGTGCCAGCAGCTTAGGACAGGGTGGTTTCTACGAGCAGTACTTC. The encoded protein is CASSLGQGGFYEQYF.

The rearrangement uses TRBV5-6 and TRBJ2-1; 9 bases match TRBD1. CDR1 is SGHDT, CDR2 YYEEEE, per germline. V shed 3 bases and J 9 bases; nucleotides not matched to a gene: 7. This CDR3 comprises 14 residues. This chain's CDR3 is CASSSGTGQREQFF. The CDR3 DNA reads as TGTGCCAGCAGCTCTGGGACAGGGCAGCGTGAGCAGTTCTTC.

This chain joins TRBV13 and TRBJ2-7, with TRBD2 matching 7 bases. Per the germline V gene, CDR1 is PRHDT and CDR2 is FYEKMQ (reference sequence). The CDR3 is 14 residues long. V shed 6 bases, J shed 3 bases, and the junction held 8 bases outside the gene matches. The CDR3 region is CASSGAGVDYEQYF. CDR3 nucleotides: TGTGCCAGCAGTGGGGCGGGGGTTGACTACGAGCAGTACTTC.

The chain is built from TRBV6-5 and TRBJ2-3, with D possibly TRBD1 on 6 matching bases. This CDR3 spans 15 amino acids. Germline-derived CDR1 and CDR2 are MNHEY and SVGAGI. V lost 2 bases, J lost 0 bases, and 9 bases lay in between. For the CDR3, the DNA is TGTGCCAGCAGTTACCAGGGACAAAGCACAGATACGCAGTATTTT. The encoded protein is CASSYQGQSTDTQYF.

The chain uses TRBV10-3 and TRBJ2-7, with TRBD2 identical over 9 bases. V was clipped by 6 bases and J by 7 bases; unmatched bases: 19. CDR1 is ENHRY and CDR2 is SYGVKD in the germline V gene. The CDR3 runs to 17 residues. CDR3 in amino acids: CAIRDLGSQREEEEQYF. CDR3 coding DNA: TGTGCCATCAGAGACTTGGGGTCACAGCGGGAGGAAGAAGAGCAGTACTTC.

The chain employs TRBV7-2 and TRBJ1-6; possible D gene TRBD1, 6 bases. Deletions cut 5 bases from V and 8 bases from J, with 16 bases between. CDR3 length: 15 residues. CDR1 and CDR2 (germline): SGHTA, FQGNSA. CDR3 in amino acids: CASSAGGGRHSPLHF. Written as DNA, the CDR3 is TGTGCCAGCAGCGCCGGGGGGGGCCGTCATTCACCCCTCCACTTT.

The chain has TRBV30 and TRBJ1-2, with 11 positions matching TRBD1. J was trimmed by 7 bases and V by 3 bases; bases with no gene match: 13. In germline, CDR1 is GTSNPN, CDR2 SVGIG (reference sequence). The length of the CDR3 is 16 residues. CDR3 sequence reads: CAWRETGQGVMGGYTF. As DNA, the CDR3 is TGTGCCTGGAGGGAGACGGGACAGGGGGTAATGGGTGGCTACACCTTC.

This clone was recorded only once. The chain joins TRBV12-2 to TRBJ1-5. TRBV12-2 is an annotated pseudogene. The CDR3 consists of 16 residues. The CDR3 DNA reads TGTGCAAGTCGCGCGCAACGGGGGGCGTCGAATCAGCCCCAGCATTTT. Translation gives CASRAQRGASNQPQHF.

The chain recombines TRBV5-1 with TRBJ2-7, with TRBD1 matching over 7 bases. This CDR3 is 17 amino acids long. The germline V gene has CDR1 SGHRS and CDR2 YFSETQ. J lost 0 bases, V lost 0 bases, and 9 bases had no gene match. CDR3 in amino acids: CASSLAGIGQDSYEQYF. CDR3 DNA sequence: TGCGCCAGCAGCTTGGCCGGTATAGGACAGGACTCCTACGAGCAGTACTTC.